Listed below are T cell receptor beta chains from one sample, sequenced in a study of shared clonotypes between healthy human individuals. The assay was immunoSEQ multiplex PCR, and TCRdb's table has in-frame clones only and misses some. Of over a million clones listed, 96% are singletons. The source material was naive CD4+ T cells sorted from blood. These receptors all stem from a young man in good health. The conserved cysteine and the conserved F or W are not part of the CDR3 here. D genes are given only for firm matches.

V gene,J gene,D gene,CDR3 protein
TRBV19,TRBJ2-7,TRBD1,ASSNPGQVSYEQY
TRBV6-5,TRBJ2-6,-,ASSYPRGAGANVLT
TRBV6-6,TRBJ2-7,-,ASSTNRVEQY
TRBV12-1,TRBJ2-5,-,ASSSRFLALGTQY
TRBV10-3,TRBJ1-1,-,AISVKGGAGAF
TRBV10-3,TRBJ2-7,TRBD1,AISESGQGYEQY
TRBV28,TRBJ2-7,-,ASSLAGYEQY
TRBV29-1,TRBJ1-4,TRBD1,SFLLSHRGSEKLF
TRBV4-1,TRBJ2-3,TRBD2,ASSRVTSGSFSSTDTQY
TRBV5-8,TRBJ2-2,TRBD1,ASEDRGTGELF
TRBV6-1,TRBJ2-3,TRBD1,ASSPGTAYTDTQY
TRBV28,TRBJ2-7,TRBD2,ASRSGAYEQY
TRBV9,TRBJ2-3,TRBD2,ASSVRLASTGDTQY